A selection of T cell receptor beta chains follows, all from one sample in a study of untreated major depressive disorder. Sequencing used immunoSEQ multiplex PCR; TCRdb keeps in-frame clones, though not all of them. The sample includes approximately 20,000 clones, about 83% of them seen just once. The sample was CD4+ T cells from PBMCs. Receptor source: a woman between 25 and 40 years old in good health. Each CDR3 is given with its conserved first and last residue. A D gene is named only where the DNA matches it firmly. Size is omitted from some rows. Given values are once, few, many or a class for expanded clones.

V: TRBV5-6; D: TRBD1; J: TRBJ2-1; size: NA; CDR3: CASSLGTGSYNEQFF; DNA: TGTGCCAGCAGCTTAGGGACAGGGTCCTACAATGAGCAGTTCTTC
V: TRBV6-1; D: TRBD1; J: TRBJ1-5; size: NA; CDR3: CASSPQGQVGQPQHF; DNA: TGTGCCAGCAGTCCTCAGGGACAGGTCGGTCAGCCCCAGCATTTT
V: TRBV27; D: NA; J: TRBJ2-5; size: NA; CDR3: CASTKRAGGGHQETQYF; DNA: TGTGCCAGCACCAAGAGGGCGGGTGGGGGTCACCAAGAGACCCAGTACTTC
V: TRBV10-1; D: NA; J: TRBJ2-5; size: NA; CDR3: CASSRDRQRGEETQYF; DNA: TGCGCCAGCAGTCGGGACCGCCAAAGAGGCGAAGAGACCCAGTACTTC
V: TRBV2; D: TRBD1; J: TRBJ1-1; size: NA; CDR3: CASSDGTATEAFF; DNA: TGTGCCAGCAGCGACGGGACAGCCACTGAAGCTTTCTTT
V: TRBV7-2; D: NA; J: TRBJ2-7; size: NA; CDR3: CASSLSQAREQYF; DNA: TGTGCCAGCAGCCTCTCTCAAGCCCGCGAGCAGTACTTC
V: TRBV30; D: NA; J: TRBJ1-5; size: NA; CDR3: CAWSVGGFQPQHF; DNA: TGTGCCTGGAGTGTAGGGGGGTTTCAGCCCCAGCATTTT
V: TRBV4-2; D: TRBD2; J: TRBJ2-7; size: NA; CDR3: CASSQGGGSSYEQYF; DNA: TGTGCCAGCAGCCAAGGGGGCGGGAGTTCCTACGAGCAGTACTTC
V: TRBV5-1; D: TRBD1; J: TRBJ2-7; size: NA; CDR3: CASSSGQGAHEQYF; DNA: TGCGCCAGCAGCAGCGGACAGGGGGCCCACGAGCAGTACTTC
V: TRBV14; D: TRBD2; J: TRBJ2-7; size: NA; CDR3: CAGSRGTSGFFSYEQYF; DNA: TGTGCCGGCAGCCGGGGGACTAGCGGATTTTTCTCCTACGAGCAGTACTTC
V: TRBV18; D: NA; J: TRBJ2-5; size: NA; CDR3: CASSPGSGKLRTQYF; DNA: TGTGCCAGCTCACCAGGGTCAGGGAAGCTAAGAACCCAGTACTTC
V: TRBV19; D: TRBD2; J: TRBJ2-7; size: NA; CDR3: CASSIGEGYEQYF; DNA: TGTGCCAGTAGTATAGGGGAGGGGTACGAGCAGTACTTC
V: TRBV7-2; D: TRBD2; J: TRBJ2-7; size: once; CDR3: CASSLTSGRANRRGEQYF; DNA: TGTGCCAGCAGCTTGACTAGCGGGCGGGCCAATCGGCGGGGGGAGCAGTACTTC
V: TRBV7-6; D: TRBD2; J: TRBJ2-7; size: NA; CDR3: CASSAPGTSGSYEQYF; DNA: TGTGCCAGCAGCGCCCCCGGGACTAGCGGTAGCTACGAGCAGTACTTC
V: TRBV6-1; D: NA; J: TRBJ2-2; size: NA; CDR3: CASTLFEAGELFF; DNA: TGTGCCAGCACTTTATTTGAAGCCGGGGAGCTGTTTTTT
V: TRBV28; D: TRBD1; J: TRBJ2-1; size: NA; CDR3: CASSSTLGTGGARNEQFF; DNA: TGTGCCAGCAGTTCCACCCTCGGGACAGGGGGCGCCAGGAATGAGCAGTTCTTC
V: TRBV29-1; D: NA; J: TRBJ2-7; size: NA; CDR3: CSAKEGGNNYEQYF; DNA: TGCAGCGCCAAAGAGGGCGGTAACAACTACGAGCAGTACTTC
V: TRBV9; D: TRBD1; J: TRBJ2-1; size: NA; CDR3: CASSVDGQVYNEQFF; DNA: TGTGCCAGCAGCGTAGATGGACAGGTCTACAATGAGCAGTTCTTC
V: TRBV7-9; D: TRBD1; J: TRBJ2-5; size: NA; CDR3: CASSQGQLKETQYF; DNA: TGTGCCAGCAGCCAGGGACAGTTAAAAGAGACCCAGTACTTC
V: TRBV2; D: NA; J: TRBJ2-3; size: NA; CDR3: CASSEGQGWATDTQYF; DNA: TGTGCCAGCAGCGAGGGGCAGGGGTGGGCCACAGATACGCAGTATTTT
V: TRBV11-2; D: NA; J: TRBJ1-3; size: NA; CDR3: CASSGRRGGNTIYF; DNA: TGTGCCAGCAGCGGACGCCGCGGTGGAAACACCATATATTTT
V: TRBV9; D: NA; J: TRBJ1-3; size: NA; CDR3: CASSVGGTSGNTIYF; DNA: TGTGCCAGCAGCGTCGGGGGGACCTCTGGAAACACCATATATTTT
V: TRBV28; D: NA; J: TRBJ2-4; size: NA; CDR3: CASGGQGYAKNIQYF; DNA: TGTGCCAGCGGTGGTCAGGGTTATGCCAAAAACATTCAGTACTTC
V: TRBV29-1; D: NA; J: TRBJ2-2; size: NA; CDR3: CSVDPTNTGELFF; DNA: TGCAGCGTTGATCCCACGAACACCGGGGAGCTGTTTTTT
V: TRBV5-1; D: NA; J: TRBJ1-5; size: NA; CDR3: CASSLGTENQPQHF; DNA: TGCGCCAGCAGCTTGGGGACGGAGAATCAGCCCCAGCATTTT
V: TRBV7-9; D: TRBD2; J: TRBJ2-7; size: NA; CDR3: CASGGRNSYEQYF; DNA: TGTGCCAGCGGCGGGAGGAACTCCTACGAGCAGTACTTC
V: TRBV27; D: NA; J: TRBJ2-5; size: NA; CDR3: CASSFGTQYF; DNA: TGTGCCAGCAGTTTTGGGACCCAGTACTTC
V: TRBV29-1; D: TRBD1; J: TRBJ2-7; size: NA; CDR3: CSVLGQGGTYEQYF; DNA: TGCAGCGTTTTGGGACAGGGTGGGACCTACGAGCAGTACTTC
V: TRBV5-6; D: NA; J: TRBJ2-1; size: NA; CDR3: CASSLRQEYNEQFF; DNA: TGTGCCAGCAGCTTAAGACAGGAGTACAATGAGCAGTTCTTC
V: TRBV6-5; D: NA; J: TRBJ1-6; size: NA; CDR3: CASGESNSPLHF; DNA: TGTGCCAGCGGTGAGAGTAATTCACCCCTCCACTTT
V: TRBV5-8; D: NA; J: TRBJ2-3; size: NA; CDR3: CASSIKRGADTQYF; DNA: TGTGCCAGCAGCATAAAAAGGGGGGCAGATACGCAGTATTTT
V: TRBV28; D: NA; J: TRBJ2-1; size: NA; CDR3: CASSPPRSYNEQFF; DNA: TGTGCCAGCAGTCCCCCACGCTCCTACAATGAGCAGTTCTTC
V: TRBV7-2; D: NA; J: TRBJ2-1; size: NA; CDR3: CASSPPAGSYNEQFF; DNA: TGTGCCAGCAGCCCACCGGCGGGATCCTACAATGAGCAGTTCTTC
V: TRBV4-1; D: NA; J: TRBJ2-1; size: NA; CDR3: CASSQETRSEQFF; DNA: TGCGCCAGCAGCCAAGAGACTAGGAGTGAGCAGTTCTTC
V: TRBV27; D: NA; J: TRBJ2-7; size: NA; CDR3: CASPGGTAFYEQYF; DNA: TGTGCCAGCCCAGGGGGGACTGCCTTCTACGAGCAGTACTTC
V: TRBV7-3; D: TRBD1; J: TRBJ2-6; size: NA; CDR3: CASSTLGRQGGTLSGANVLTF; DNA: TGTGCCAGCAGCACGCTGGGGAGACAGGGTGGCACCCTCTCTGGGGCCAACGTCCTGACTTTC
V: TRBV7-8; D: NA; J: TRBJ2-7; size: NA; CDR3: CASSFTRPREGGVSYEQYF; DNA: TGTGCCAGCAGCTTTACCCGCCCGCGAGAAGGGGGAGTCAGCTACGAGCAGTACTTC
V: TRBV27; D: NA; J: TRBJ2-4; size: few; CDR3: CASSNRGAKNIQYF; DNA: TGTGCCAGCAGCAACCGGGGTGCCAAAAACATTCAGTACTTC
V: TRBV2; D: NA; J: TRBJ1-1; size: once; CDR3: CASAGGNTEAFF; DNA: TGTGCCAGCGCGGGTGGGAACACTGAAGCTTTCTTT
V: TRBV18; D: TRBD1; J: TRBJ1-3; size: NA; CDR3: CASTGQGPGNTIYF; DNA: TGTGCCAGCACGGGACAGGGCCCTGGAAACACCATATATTTT
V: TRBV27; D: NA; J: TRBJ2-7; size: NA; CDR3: CASSPDFAAEQYF; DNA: TGTGCCAGCAGTCCGGACTTTGCGGCCGAGCAGTACTTC
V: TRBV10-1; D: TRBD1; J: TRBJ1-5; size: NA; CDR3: CASRGQSSKNQPQHF; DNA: TGCGCCAGCAGGGGACAGTCCTCTAAAAATCAGCCCCAGCATTTT
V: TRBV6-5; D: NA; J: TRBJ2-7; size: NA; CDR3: CASSYGGSYEQYF; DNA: TGTGCCAGCAGTTACGGGGGGAGTTACGAGCAGTACTTC
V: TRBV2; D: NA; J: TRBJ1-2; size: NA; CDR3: CASGAVNYGYTF; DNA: TGTGCCAGCGGGGCAGTAAACTATGGCTACACCTTC